Described below is a single T cell receptor beta chain sequence and its context. Its antigen is unknown. This sample was taken from a study of cytomegalovirus exposure and HLA in healthy donors. Study-level background: Early released data had tens of millions of unique TCRs, all coming from HLA-typed donors. Study conclusions and caveats: Donors belonging to an Asian-associated ancestry cluster reportedly showed fewer N-insertions in productive TCRs than the approximately 690-donor mean, according to what a later analysis found. The likely origin of a cluster of highly shared sequence variants was a sequencing artifact. In vitro testing confirmed a few CMV-associated chains as specific for CMV antigens.

Trimming left V 10 bases short and J 4 bases short, with 16 bases between. The CDR3 runs to 13 residues. In the PCR, 60 Vbeta and 13 Jbeta primers were used. Profiling relied on immunoSEQ multiplex PCR, and the TCRdb table lists in-frame clones only, not all of them. The table lists 100,000 to 150,000 clones, about two thirds of them singletons, with approximately 7% in the top ten. The chain uses TRBV23-1 and TRBJ1-2, with D perhaps TRBD1 (6 bases). TRBV23-1 is an ORF for which the function is uncertain. The TCR originated in a man aged 40-55 years in good health and CMV-seropositive. Sequencing was performed on PBMCs. DNA of the CDR3: TGCGCCACCAGGGGTGGGACAACCTATGGCTACACCTTC. Residues: CATRGGTTYGYTF.